The TCR beta chain described here comes from a study of regulatory T cells in long-lasting Graves disease. General study findings and limits: TRBV28 was favored in persistent disease, as were TRBJ1-2 and TRBJ2-5. Persistent-disease Graves' patients showed less TCR diversity than new cases.

The CDR3 is 14 residues long. V lost 7 bases, J lost 4 bases, and 17 bases lay in between. CDR1 and CDR2 (germline): LNHDA, SQIVND (reference sequence). A remark on this clonotype: Its antigen remains unidentified.

Stated time point: newly diagnosed GD, antithyroid drugs for less than 3 months. Extracted PBMC RNA gave rise to the TCR library. iRepertoire HTBI primers and Arm-PCR of CDR3 regions built TCR beta libraries. TCRdb redid the calling of the multiplex PCR reads with MiXCR, one entry per CDR3 protein. The repertoire holds 350,000 to 550,000 distinct CDR3 sequences, with more than 12% as singletons. These data were also filed under a second study, of T cells in Graves' hyperthyroidism and ophthalmopathy. This second study notes: The TCR CDR3 was amplified in a first-round RT-PCR using the HTBI primer set.

The sample was peripheral blood mononuclear cells (PBMCs), taken at new diagnosis, from a patient treated with antithyroid drugs. The rearrangement links TRBV19 to TRBJ2-7; perhaps D is TRBD1 or TRBD2 (5 bases each). The receptor comes from a woman aged 30 to 39 with Graves disease. The CDR3, as DNA: TGTGCCAGTAAATTTTCTTCGGGACCATACGAGCAGTACTTC. Its translation is CASKFSSGPYEQYF.